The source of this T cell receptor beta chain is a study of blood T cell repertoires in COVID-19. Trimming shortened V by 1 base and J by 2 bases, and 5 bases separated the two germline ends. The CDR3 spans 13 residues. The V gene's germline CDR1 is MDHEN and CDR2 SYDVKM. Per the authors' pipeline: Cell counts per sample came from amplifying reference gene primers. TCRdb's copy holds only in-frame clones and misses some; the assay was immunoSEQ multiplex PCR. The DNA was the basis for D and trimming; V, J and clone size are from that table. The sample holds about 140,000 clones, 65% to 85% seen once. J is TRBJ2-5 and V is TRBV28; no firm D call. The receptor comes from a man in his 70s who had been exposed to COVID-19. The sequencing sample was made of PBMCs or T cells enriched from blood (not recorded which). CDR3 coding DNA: TGTGCCAGCAGTTTATCATTTCAAGAGACCCAGTACTTC. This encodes CASSLSFQETQYF.